These 3 T cell receptor beta chains originate from one sample sequenced in a study of early T cells in non-severe SARS-CoV-2 infection. Each CDR3 protein is one row after TCRdb ran MiXCR on the 5' RACE reads. This sample has about 60,000 distinct CDR3 sequences, with about an eighth found just once. Sequences were obtained from whole blood. Receptors were obtained from an adult who was a healthcare worker with PCR-confirmed SARS-CoV-2 infection or an uninfected control (not recorded which).

This clonotype was picked up many times. The CDR3 loop reads CASSPTSSETQYF. The CDR3 region has the DNA TGTGCCAGCAGTCCAACTAGTTCGGAGACCCAGTACTTC. J is TRBJ2-5 and V is TRBV14, with D perhaps TRBD2 (5 bases). The germline gives CDR1 SGHDN, CDR2 FVKESK. CDR3 length equals 13 residues. Trimming pared 6 bases from V and 5 bases from J, leaving 13 bases between.

This clonotype has just a few counts. The genes are TRBV6-2 or TRBV6-3 and TRBJ2-3; 12 bases map to TRBD2. CDR1 MNHEY and CDR2 SVGEGT come from the germline V gene. CDR3 length: 16 amino acids. With V trimmed by 4 bases and J by 3 bases, 5 bases remained unmatched. CDR3 region: CASSSLAGGPTDTQYF. The DNA of the CDR3 is TGTGCCAGCAGTTCCCTAGCGGGGGGGCCGACAGATACGCAGTATTTT.

This clonotype was counted only a few times. The chain couples TRBV7-2 to TRBJ1-5; 8 positions match TRBD1. Trimming took 5 bases from V and 5 from J; bases not matched to a gene: 11. Germline V gene lookup returns CDR1 SGHTA and CDR2 FQGNSA. The CDR3 covers 16 residues. The CDR3 nucleotides are TGTGCCAGCAGCCCCGATCGCCAGGGGGCCGATCAGCCCCAGCATTTT. The encoded protein is CASSPDRQGADQPQHF.